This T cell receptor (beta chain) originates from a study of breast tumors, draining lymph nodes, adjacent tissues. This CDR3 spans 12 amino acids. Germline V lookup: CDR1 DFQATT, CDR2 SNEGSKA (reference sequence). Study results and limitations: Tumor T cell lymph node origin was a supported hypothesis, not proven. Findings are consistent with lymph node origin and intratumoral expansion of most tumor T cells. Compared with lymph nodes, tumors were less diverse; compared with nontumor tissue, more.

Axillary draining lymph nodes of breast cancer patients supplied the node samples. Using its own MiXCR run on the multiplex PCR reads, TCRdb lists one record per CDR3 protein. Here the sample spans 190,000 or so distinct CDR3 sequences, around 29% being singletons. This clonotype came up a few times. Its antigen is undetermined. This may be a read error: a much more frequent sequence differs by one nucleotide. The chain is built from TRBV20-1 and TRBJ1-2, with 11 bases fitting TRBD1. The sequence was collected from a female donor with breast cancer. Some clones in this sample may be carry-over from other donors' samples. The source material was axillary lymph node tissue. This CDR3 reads CSGTGGNYGSTF. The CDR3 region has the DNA TGCAGCGGGACAGGGGGGAATTATGGCTCCACCTTC.